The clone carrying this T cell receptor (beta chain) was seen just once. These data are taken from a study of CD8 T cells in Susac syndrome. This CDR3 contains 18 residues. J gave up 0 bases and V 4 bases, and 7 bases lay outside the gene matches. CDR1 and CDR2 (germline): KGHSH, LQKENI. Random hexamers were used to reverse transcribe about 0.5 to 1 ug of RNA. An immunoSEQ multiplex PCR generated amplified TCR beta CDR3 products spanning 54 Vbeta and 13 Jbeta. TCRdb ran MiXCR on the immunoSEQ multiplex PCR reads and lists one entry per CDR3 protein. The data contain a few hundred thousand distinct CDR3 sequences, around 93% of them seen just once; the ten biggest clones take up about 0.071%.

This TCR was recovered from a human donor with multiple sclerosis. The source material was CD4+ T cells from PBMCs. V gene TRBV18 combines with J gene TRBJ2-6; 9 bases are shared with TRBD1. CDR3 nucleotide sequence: TGTGCCAGCTCACTAGGGACAGGGAAATTCTCTGGGGCCAACGTCCTGACTTTC. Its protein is CASSLGTGKFSGANVLTF.